This TCR beta chain was identified in a study of cytomegalovirus exposure and HLA in healthy donors. Study results and limitations: The study put 150 to 200 TCR beta chains on its list as cytomegalovirus-associated. Cytomegalovirus status was reportedly diagnosed by the classifier with high sensitivity and specificity. About 87% or about 30% of the time was how often most TCR beta V segments were productive, according to an earlier analysis.

The CDR3 runs 15 residues. V lost 4 bases to trimming and J lost 3 bases, with 17 bases between them. Germline CDR1 is SGHRS and CDR2 is YFSETQ. Concerning this clone: Its antigen is as yet unknown.

PCR primers comprised 60 Vbeta and 13 Jbeta primers. TCRdb keeps only in-frame clones here, not all; method: immunoSEQ multiplex PCR. The sample carries over 150,000 clones, over 65% recorded once. The TCR comes from a woman aged 25 to 45 in good health and CMV-seronegative. V usage is TRBV5-1 and J usage is TRBJ2-7; the D gene is possibly TRBD2 (7 bases). The sample was PBMCs. The CDR3 here is CASSPSGGLYYEQYF. The CDR3 DNA reads TGCGCCAGCAGCCCCTCGGGGGGCCTCTACTACGAGCAGTACTTC. The complete variable domain, with remaining parts taken from reference TRBV5-1 and TRBJ2-7, reads KAGVTQTPRYLIKTRGQQVTLSCSPISGHRSVSWYQQTPGQGLQFLFEYFSETQRNKGNFPGRFSGRQFSNSRSEMNVSTLELGDSALYLCASSPSGGLYYEQYFGPGTRLTVT.